The rows below give T cell receptor beta chains drawn from one sample of a study of OX40 agonist ivuxolimab in advanced cancers. The data were produced by immunoSEQ multiplex PCR, yet TCRdb's version contains in-frame clones alone and is incomplete. The sample has around 93,000 clones, around 87% seen once. Sequencing used CD4+ or CD8+ T cells sorted from blood, obtained in a trial of the OX40 agonist ivuxolimab. Receptors originate from an adult with an advanced solid tumor such as melanoma, head and neck, liver or kidney cancer. Each CDR3 is given without its conserved first and last residue. Fields, in order: J gene, CDR3 length, V gene, CDR3 protein.

J gene: TRBJ2-1; CDR3 length: 12; V gene: TRBV11-3; CDR3 protein: ASSQRGGLNEQF
J gene: TRBJ1-5; CDR3 length: 11; V gene: TRBV5-1; CDR3 protein: ASSLDNNQPQH
J gene: TRBJ2-1; CDR3 length: 13; V gene: TRBV11-3; CDR3 protein: ASSPGGQARNEQF
J gene: TRBJ1-1; CDR3 length: 12; V gene: TRBV11-2; CDR3 protein: ASSITRTGTEAF
J gene: TRBJ2-6; CDR3 length: 16; V gene: TRBV19; CDR3 protein: ASSISQRGKSGANVLT
J gene: TRBJ2-3; CDR3 length: 10; V gene: TRBV18; CDR3 protein: ASSRDTDTQY
J gene: TRBJ2-7; CDR3 length: 9; V gene: TRBV11-1; CDR3 protein: ASRGSYEQY
J gene: TRBJ2-3; CDR3 length: 13; V gene: TRBV4-3; CDR3 protein: ASGRGRGGADTQY
J gene: TRBJ1-5; CDR3 length: 12; V gene: TRBV6-5; CDR3 protein: ASRTTGENQPQH
J gene: TRBJ2-4; CDR3 length: 14; V gene: TRBV18; CDR3 protein: ASSPERLDRKNIQY
J gene: TRBJ1-6; CDR3 length: 13; V gene: TRBV4-1; CDR3 protein: ASSQEWQENSPLH
J gene: TRBJ2-7; CDR3 length: 11; V gene: TRBV9; CDR3 protein: ASSVTTGGEQY
J gene: TRBJ2-5; CDR3 length: 16; V gene: TRBV5-1; CDR3 protein: ASSLEPRGTSGKETQY
J gene: TRBJ2-7; CDR3 length: 11; V gene: TRBV18; CDR3 protein: ASSWDSTYEQY
J gene: TRBJ2-7; CDR3 length: 14; V gene: TRBV5-5; CDR3 protein: ASSLPGRGDPYEQY
J gene: TRBJ2-7; CDR3 length: 12; V gene: TRBV15; CDR3 protein: ATSRDPNRGGQY
J gene: TRBJ2-2; CDR3 length: 12; V gene: TRBV7-7; CDR3 protein: ASSQTHNTGELF
J gene: TRBJ1-4; CDR3 length: 11; V gene: TRBV5-1; CDR3 protein: ASQDSTNEKLF
J gene: TRBJ2-3; CDR3 length: 14; V gene: TRBV23-1; CDR3 protein: ASSQSGRRSTDTQY
J gene: TRBJ2-1; CDR3 length: 13; V gene: TRBV6-4; CDR3 protein: ASRGASGSFNEQF
J gene: TRBJ2-7; CDR3 length: 12; V gene: TRBV23-1; CDR3 protein: ASRFRGTAYEQY
J gene: TRBJ2-7; CDR3 length: 9; V gene: TRBV10-2; CDR3 protein: ATWTGGEQY
J gene: TRBJ2-7; CDR3 length: 12; V gene: TRBV5-1; CDR3 protein: ASSVSGRRYEQY
J gene: TRBJ2-2; CDR3 length: 11; V gene: TRBV19; CDR3 protein: ASCDRARGELF
J gene: TRBJ2-5; CDR3 length: 13; V gene: TRBV11-2; CDR3 protein: ASSPRAKGRETQY
J gene: TRBJ2-1; CDR3 length: 16; V gene: TRBV15; CDR3 protein: ATSRDPSGRMSYNEQF
J gene: TRBJ1-6; CDR3 length: 14; V gene: TRBV4-2; CDR3 protein: ASSQDRDRGNSPLH
J gene: TRBJ1-4; CDR3 length: 12; V gene: TRBV11-2; CDR3 protein: ASSHGRFNEKLF
J gene: TRBJ2-4; CDR3 length: 12; V gene: TRBV6-6; CDR3 protein: ASSRGQGGNIQY
J gene: TRBJ2-1; CDR3 length: 14; V gene: TRBV7-2; CDR3 protein: ASSLSSVAVYNEQF
J gene: TRBJ1-2; CDR3 length: 12; V gene: TRBV4-1; CDR3 protein: ASSQAGGNYGYT
J gene: TRBJ2-7; CDR3 length: 11; V gene: TRBV30; CDR3 protein: AWSLGGPYEQY
J gene: TRBJ1-2; CDR3 length: 8; V gene: TRBV20-1; CDR3 protein: SAFVYGYT
J gene: TRBJ2-3; CDR3 length: 14; V gene: TRBV5-1; CDR3 protein: ASSLVLGASTDTQY
J gene: TRBJ2-2; CDR3 length: 13; V gene: TRBV5-4; CDR3 protein: ASSLGRGWTGELF
J gene: TRBJ2-5; CDR3 length: 14; V gene: TRBV5-6; CDR3 protein: ASSLLQGGFQETQY
J gene: TRBJ2-7; CDR3 length: 13; V gene: TRBV9; CDR3 protein: ASSVGDRGPYEQY